This entry is about one T cell receptor beta chain. CDR3 length equals 14 residues. V lost 0 bases, J lost 0 bases, and 7 bases lay in between. From germline, CDR1 is SGHNT and CDR2 YYREEE (reference sequence). These data originate in a study of blood T cell repertoires in COVID-19. Study-level information: Acute and convalescent COVID-19 specimens originated in the United States, Italy and Spain. PBMCs, B-cell-depleted T cells, or T cells were the source of the cDNA or gDNA that made up the material.

In the original processing: Reference gene primer amplification gave nucleated cell count estimates. This table comes from immunoSEQ multiplex PCR, and its TCRdb copy is limited to in-frame clones, with some not included. That table supplies the V and J calls and clone size; D and trimming were determined from the DNA. The sample lists fewer than 350,000 clones, around nine tenths occurring once. Material: peripheral blood. The gene calls are TRBV5-4 and TRBJ2-7, with unresolved D. The TCR was taken from a man aged 35-49 years with acute or convalescent COVID-19. The chain's CDR3 is CASSLGGNSYEQYF. For the CDR3, the DNA is TGTGCCAGCAGCTTGGGAGGAAACTCCTACGAGCAGTACTTC.